These T cell receptor beta chains were read from a single sample in a study of blood T cells in healthy people across ages. TCRdb recomputed calls from the 5' RACE reads with MiXCR, one row per CDR3 protein. Of 2 million or so distinct CDR3 sequences in the sample, less than 50% are singletons; the top ten hold over 2%. The sequenced sample was blood. The receptors originated from a woman in her 40s in good health. Each CDR3 is given with its conserved first and last residue. The D gene is left open where the match is weak. Some rows have no size entry. The others give once, few or many, or a class for an expanded clone.

CDR3nt	CDR3aa	abundance	j_gene	d_gene	v_gene
TGTGCCAGCAGCCAATTATCTGGGATGTTGGGGGGGACCCAGTACTTC	CASSQLSGMLGGTQYF	.	TRBJ2-5	.	TRBV27
TGTGCCCGTGCCATAGCGGGGGGGTACGAGCAGTACTTC	CARAIAGGYEQYF	.	TRBJ2-7	TRBD2	TRBV19
TGTGCCAGCAGCGACCCCGGACAGGATGAGCAGTTCTTC	CASSDPGQDEQFF	.	TRBJ2-1	TRBD1	TRBV7-3
TGTGCCAGCAGCTTACGGGGTAACGCCTACGAGCAGTACTTC	CASSLRGNAYEQYF	few	TRBJ2-7	.	TRBV7-6
TGTGCCAGCAGCCTCCATGGACAGGGAGGAAGAGAGACCCAGTACTTC	CASSLHGQGGRETQYF	.	TRBJ2-5	TRBD1	TRBV5-5
TGTGCCAGCAGCCCTAGTTTCCGTGGCGAGCAGTACTTC	CASSPSFRGEQYF	few	TRBJ2-7	.	TRBV28
TGTGCCAGCAGCGTAGCTTCAGGTCCCGAGACCCAGTACTTC	CASSVASGPETQYF	.	TRBJ2-5	.	TRBV9
TGTGCCATCAGTGAGTCGTTCGGTGAAGCTTTCTTT	CAISESFGEAFF	.	TRBJ1-1	.	TRBV10-3
TGTGCCAGCAGCTTAAAGGGGATAAACTATGGCTACACCTTC	CASSLKGINYGYTF	.	TRBJ1-2	.	TRBV7-9
TGTGCCAGCACCCAAATAGGGCCCGTTCATCAGCCCCAGCATTTT	CASTQIGPVHQPQHF	.	TRBJ1-5	.	TRBV28
TGCAGTGGGGAGGTTGGGACTGAAGCTTTCTTT	CSGEVGTEAFF	.	TRBJ1-1	.	TRBV20-1
TGTGCCAGCAGCTCCGGGACAGGAGGCCAGCCCCAGCATTTT	CASSSGTGGQPQHF	.	TRBJ1-5	TRBD1	TRBV7-2
TGTGCCAGCAGCGCCGAAGGGGGACGGGGGTATGTTCAGTACTTC	CASSAEGGRGYVQYF	.	TRBJ2-7	.	TRBV7-2
TGTAGTGCTAGACCCGGATCTTTACAGGCTTCTAACTATGGCTACACCTTC	CSARPGSLQASNYGYTF	.	TRBJ1-2	.	TRBV20-1
TGTGCCACCAGTGATTACGGCGTAAATGAGCAGTTCTTC	CATSDYGVNEQFF	.	TRBJ2-1	.	TRBV24-1
TGTGCCAGCACTACGAGGGCGGGGGGGTGGCAAGAGACCCAGTACTTC	CASTTRAGGWQETQYF	.	TRBJ2-5	TRBD2	TRBV27
TGCAGTGCTAGACACCAGGGGGTAGATACGCAGTATTTT	CSARHQGVDTQYF	.	TRBJ2-3	TRBD1	TRBV20-1
TGTGCCAGCAGCGTAGACCCAGCGGGGGTGAATGAGCAGTACTTC	CASSVDPAGVNEQYF	.	TRBJ2-7	TRBD2	TRBV9
TGTGCCAGCGGTAGGGCGGGAGAGACCCAGTACTTC	CASGRAGETQYF	.	TRBJ2-5	.	TRBV6-1
TGCAGTGCTAGAGTGGGTAGCGGGGGAGGTGAGCAGTTCTTC	CSARVGSGGGEQFF	.	TRBJ2-1	TRBD2	TRBV20-1